These 13 T cell receptor beta chains were sequenced from one sample in a study of control samples from healthy donors and cancer patients. Sequencing used immunoSEQ multiplex PCR; TCRdb keeps in-frame clones, though not all of them. The sample carries about 140,000 clones, roughly 94% recorded once. Specimen: blood. The receptors derive from a middle-aged man in good health.

The chain has TRBV7-8 and TRBJ2-7; D ambiguous. This CDR3 is built from 14 residues. V was clipped by 1 base and J by 3 bases, with 10 bases between them. From germline, CDR1 is SGHVS and CDR2 FQNEAQ. CDR3 in amino acids: CASSLGQVDYEQYF. Written as DNA, the CDR3 is TGTGCCAGCAGCTTAGGGCAGGTCGACTACGAGCAGTACTTC.

The chain has TRBV6-2 or TRBV6-3 and TRBJ1-2, with D tentatively TRBD1 (6 bases). Germline assignment: CDR1 MNHEY and CDR2 SVGEGT. Trimming took off 5 bases at V and 5 bases at J, with 9 bases between the two ends. The CDR3 consists of 12 residues. CDR3 residues: CASSLGTYGYTF. CDR3 sequence (DNA): TGTGCCAGCAGTCTTGGGACATATGGCTACACCTTC.

This chain uses TRBV30 with TRBJ2-6; 7 nucleotides align to TRBD1. Germline assignment: CDR1 GTSNPN and CDR2 SVGIG (reference sequence). J lost 3 bases, V lost 5 bases, and 1 base had no gene match. The CDR3 sequence is 13 residues long. CDR3 loop: CAWGDSGANVLTF. The CDR3 DNA is TGTGCCTGGGGGGACAGTGGGGCCAACGTCCTGACTTTC.

J is TRBJ2-1 and V is TRBV10-3; D uncertain. Germline assignment: CDR1 ENHRY and CDR2 SYGVKD. V was shortened by 2 bases and J by 6 bases, with 2 bases between the two germline ends. This CDR3 has 11 amino acids. This CDR3 reads CAISELNEQFF. The CDR3, as DNA: TGTGCCATCAGTGAGCTCAATGAGCAGTTCTTC.

The V and J genes are TRBV7-9 and TRBJ1-5; D perhaps matches TRBD1 (5 bases). Trimming removed 5 bases from V and 2 bases from J, with 19 bases in between. Germline V gene lookup returns CDR1 SEHNR and CDR2 FQNEAQ (reference sequence). CDR3 length: 17 residues. CDR3 sequence: CASSVGQGVGGNQPQHF. As DNA, the CDR3 is TGTGCCAGCAGCGTTGGCCAGGGCGTCGGCGGCAATCAGCCCCAGCATTTT.

The chain carries TRBV5-3 and TRBJ2-1; possible D gene TRBD2, 5 bases. TRBV5-3 is flagged as an ORF with uncertain function. Trimming left V 2 bases short and J 4 bases short, with 16 bases between. The CDR3 runs to 16 residues. CDR3 sequence reads: CARSFPPHRGYNEQFF. CDR3 nucleotides: TGTGCCAGAAGCTTCCCCCCCCACAGAGGGTACAATGAGCAGTTCTTC.

The chain links TRBV10-3 to TRBJ2-1; 14 positions agree with TRBD2. The CDR3 sequence is 18 residues long. Germline V lookup: CDR1 ENHRY, CDR2 SYGVKD. The ends lost 6 bases at V and 8 bases at J; junction bases unmatched: 15. CDR3 nucleotide sequence: TGTGCCATCAGCGGACTAGCGGGAGGAAAAAAAGGGGGCTATGAGCAGTTCTTC. This translates into CAISGLAGGKKGGYEQFF.

The rearrangement joins TRBV5-1 to TRBJ2-1; TRBD1 or TRBD2 may be the D gene (6 bases each). Germline V gives CDR1 SGHRS, CDR2 YFSETQ. The CDR3 has 16 amino acids. Trimming took 0 bases from V and 6 from J, leaving 16 bases between them. CDR3 nucleotides: TGCGCCAGCAGCTTGGCCGGAGGGGGATTAGGCAATGAGCAGTTCTTC. It translates to CASSLAGGGLGNEQFF.

The chain carries TRBV30 and TRBJ2-7, with 10 bases that match TRBD2. Germline trimming cut 5 bases from V and 9 bases from J; bases unmatched to any gene: 13. The CDR3 runs to 14 residues. The germline CDR1 and CDR2 sequences are GTSNPN and SVGIG (reference sequence). CDR3 coding DNA: TGTGCCTGGGACGGACTAGCGGATTACTCTGGGCAGTACTTC. Translation gives CAWDGLADYSGQYF.

This chain joins TRBV3-1 (or the pseudogene TRBV3-2) and TRBJ1-1, with 9 bases identical to TRBD1. Germline V CDR1 and CDR2: LGHDT, YNNKEL (reference sequence). The junction had 7 bases not matched to a gene; V was cut back by 5 bases and J by 3 bases. This CDR3 region has 15 residues. CDR3 in amino acids: CASSSRQGGDTEAFF. The CDR3 bases are TGTGCCAGCAGCTCTCGACAGGGGGGTGACACTGAAGCTTTCTTT.

V usage is TRBV30 and J usage is TRBJ1-5; 8 positions agree with TRBD1. V was pared by 0 bases and J by 7 bases, with 2 bases of the junction left unmatched. This CDR3 comprises 13 residues. CDR1 GTSNPN and CDR2 SVGIG come from the germline V gene (reference sequence). For the CDR3, the DNA is TGTGCCTGGAGTGTACAGGGGGGCCAGCCCCAGCATTTT. Protein sequence: CAWSVQGGQPQHF.

V and J are TRBV3-1 (or the pseudogene TRBV3-2) and TRBJ1-6; D is perhaps TRBD1 (5 bases). Trimming took 8 bases from V and 8 from J, leaving 22 bases between them. The CDR3 loop spans 16 amino acids. The germline gives CDR1 LGHDT, CDR2 YNNKEL (reference sequence). CDR3 sequence (DNA): TGTGCCAGCCCCCCATATAGTGGCAGGGCTGATTCACCCCTCCACTTT. It codes for CASPPYSGRADSPLHF.

The V gene is TRBV5-5, the J gene TRBJ2-2; D is unresolved. This CDR3 has 12 residues. V lost 6 bases to trimming and J lost 0 bases, with 3 bases between them. Germline loops: CDR1 SGHKS, CDR2 YYEKEE (reference sequence). As DNA, the CDR3 is TGTGCCAGCACCCCGAACACCGGGGAGCTGTTTTTT. This codes for CASTPNTGELFF. Filled out from reference TRBV5-5 and TRBJ2-2, the complete variable domain reads DAGVTQSPTHLIKTRGQQVTLRCSPISGHKSVSWYQQVLGQGPQFIFQYYEKEERGRGNFPDRFSARQFPNYSSELNVNALLLGDSALYLCASTPNTGELFFGEGSRLTVL.